These 6 T cell receptor beta chains originate from one sample sequenced in a study of blood T cell repertoires in COVID-19. Only in-frame clones appear in the TCRdb table, and some are missing; sequencing was by immunoSEQ multiplex PCR. The data contain roughly 200,000 clones, roughly 80% of them singletons. The sequenced sample consisted of PBMCs or T cells enriched from blood (not recorded which). Receptors were obtained from a woman aged 50 to 60 who had been exposed to COVID-19.

The genes are TRBV4-2 and TRBJ2-3; 8 bases line up with TRBD2. CDR3 length equals 19 residues. Germline V gene data show CDR1 as LGHNA and CDR2 as YNFKEQ. The ends lost 2 bases at V and 1 base at J; junction bases unmatched: 14. CDR3 nucleotide sequence: TGTGCCAGCAGCCAACGACCGTCTGGGCGGGGGGACCGCACAGATACGCAGTATTTT. Encoded protein: CASSQRPSGRGDRTDTQYF.

The rearrangement uses TRBV3-1 (or the pseudogene TRBV3-2) and TRBJ2-3, with 8 bases fitting TRBD1. CDR1 LGHDT and CDR2 YNNKEL come from the germline V gene (reference sequence). J lost 6 bases, V lost 4 bases, and 6 bases had no gene match. The CDR3 totals 14 residues. Here the CDR3 DNA reads TGTGCCAGCAGCCTGACAGGGGCAGGCGATACGCAGTATTTT. Its protein product is CASSLTGAGDTQYF.

The chain links TRBV27 to TRBJ1-3, with TRBD1 as a possible D gene (5 bases). Deletions cut 5 bases from V and 7 bases from J, with 21 bases between. The germline gives CDR1 MNHEY, CDR2 SMNVEV (reference sequence). The CDR3 totals 16 residues. The DNA of the CDR3 is TGTGCCAGCAGTATCCGCCCCCCAGGGATTGGTAACACCATATATTTT. It translates to CASSIRPPGIGNTIYF.

J is TRBJ1-1 and V is TRBV18; 10 bases line up with TRBD1. The CDR3 covers 14 residues. The junction had 4 bases not matched to a gene; V was cut back by 6 bases and J by 3 bases. Germline V gene sequence: CDR1 KGHSH, CDR2 LQKENI. In nucleotides, the CDR3 is TGTGCCAGCTCCCCCGGGACAGGGGACACTGAAGCTTTCTTT. It codes for CASSPGTGDTEAFF.

The genes are TRBV7-2 and TRBJ1-3; D call uncertain. CDR3 size: 16 residues. The V end was cut by 5 bases, the J end by 0 bases, with 14 bases between. Germline assignment: CDR1 SGHTA and CDR2 FQGNSA. The CDR3: CASSPQTESSGNTIYF. The CDR3 DNA follows: TGTGCCAGCAGCCCCCAGACTGAAAGCTCTGGAAACACCATATATTTT. Full variable domain (outside the CDR3, taken from reference TRBV7-2 and TRBJ1-3): GAGVSQSPSNKVTEKGKDVELRCDPISGHTALYWYRQSLGQGLEFLIYFQGNSAPDKSGLPSDRFSAERTGGSVSTLTIQRTQQEDSAVYLCASSPQTESSGNTIYFGEGSWLTVV.

The chain recombines TRBV2 with TRBJ1-1; D not resolved. In germline, CDR1 is SNHLY, CDR2 FYNNEI. V was cut by 3 bases and J by 3 bases, with 8 bases left in between. The CDR3 covers 13 residues. The CDR3 bases are TGTGCCAGCAGTGATTCTCGGTACACTGAAGCTTTCTTT. Its translation: CASSDSRYTEAFF. Based on the CDR3 plus reference TRBV2 and TRBJ1-1, the full variable domain is EPEVTQTPSHQVTQMGQEVILRCVPISNHLYFYWYRQILGQKVEFLVSFYNNEISEKSEIFDDQFSVERPDGSNFTLKIRSTKLEDSAMYFCASSDSRYTEAFFGQGTRLTVV.